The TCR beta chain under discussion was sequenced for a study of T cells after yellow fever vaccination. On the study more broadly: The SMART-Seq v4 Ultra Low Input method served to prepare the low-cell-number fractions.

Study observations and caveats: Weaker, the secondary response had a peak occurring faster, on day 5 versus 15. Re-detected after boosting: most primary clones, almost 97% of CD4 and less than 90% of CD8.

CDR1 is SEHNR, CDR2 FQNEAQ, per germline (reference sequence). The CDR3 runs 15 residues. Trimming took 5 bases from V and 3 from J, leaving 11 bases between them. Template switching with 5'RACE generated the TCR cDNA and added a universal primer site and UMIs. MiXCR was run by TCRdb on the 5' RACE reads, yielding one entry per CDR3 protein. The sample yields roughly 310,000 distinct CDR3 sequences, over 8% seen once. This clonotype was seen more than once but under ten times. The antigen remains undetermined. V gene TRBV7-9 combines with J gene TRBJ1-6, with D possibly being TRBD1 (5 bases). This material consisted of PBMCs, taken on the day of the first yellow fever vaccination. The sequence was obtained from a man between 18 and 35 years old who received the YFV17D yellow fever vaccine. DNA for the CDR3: TGTGCCAGCAGCGCGGGACCGGGCTATAATTCACCCCTCCACTTT. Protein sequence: CASSAGPGYNSPLHF.